The clone carrying this TCR beta chain was observed a few times. The antigen is undetermined. The second PCR ran about 6 to 12 cycles with a sample-barcoded 5' primer and J-beta primers. Through a template-switch adaptor with 12 random nucleotides, each cDNA molecule received a tag. TCRdb independently ran MiXCR on the 5' RACE reads; one entry per CDR3 protein. The sample has about 1.1 million distinct CDR3 sequences, around two fifths seen once. This sample was taken from a study of blood T cells in healthy people across ages. CDR1 and CDR2 from the germline V gene are SGHVS and FQNEAQ. V was cut by 1 base and J by 7 bases, with 11 bases left in between. This CDR3 has 15 amino acids. Study observations and caveats: Older age went with lower TCR beta diversity per million T cells, in a roughly linear way.

The clonotype was recovered from a man aged 18 to 29 in good health. V gene TRBV7-8 combines with J gene TRBJ1-6, with D possibly TRBD1 on 6 matching bases. The specimen was blood. CDR3 amino acids: CASSLGTDLNSPLHF. For the CDR3, the DNA is TGTGCCAGCAGCTTAGGGACAGACTTGAATTCACCCCTCCACTTT.